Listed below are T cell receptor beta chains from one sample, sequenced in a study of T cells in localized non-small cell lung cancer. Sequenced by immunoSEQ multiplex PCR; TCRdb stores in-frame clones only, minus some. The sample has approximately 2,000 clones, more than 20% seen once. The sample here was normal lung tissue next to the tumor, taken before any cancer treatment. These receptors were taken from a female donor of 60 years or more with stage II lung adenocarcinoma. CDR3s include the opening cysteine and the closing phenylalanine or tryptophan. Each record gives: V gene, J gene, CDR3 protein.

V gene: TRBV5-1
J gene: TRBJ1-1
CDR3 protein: CASSAGQRMNTEAFF

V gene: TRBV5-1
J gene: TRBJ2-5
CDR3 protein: CASSYTIGQETQYF

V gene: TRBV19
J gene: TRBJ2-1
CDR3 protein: CASSMDREQFF

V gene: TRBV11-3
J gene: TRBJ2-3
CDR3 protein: CASSSRRASGTSTDTQYF

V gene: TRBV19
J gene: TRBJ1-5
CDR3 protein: CASSMRLGQGADQPQHF

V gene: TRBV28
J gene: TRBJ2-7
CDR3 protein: CASSRPGGPYEQYF

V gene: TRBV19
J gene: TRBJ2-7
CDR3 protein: CASRRVGHLSYEQYF

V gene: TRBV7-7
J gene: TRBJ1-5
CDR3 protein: CASSYTGVSNQPQHF

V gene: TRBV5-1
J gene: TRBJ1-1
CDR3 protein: CASRLERGTLEAFF

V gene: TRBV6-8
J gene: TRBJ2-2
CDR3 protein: CASSEGDTGELFF

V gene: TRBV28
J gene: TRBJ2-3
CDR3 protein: CASSKGWADTQYF

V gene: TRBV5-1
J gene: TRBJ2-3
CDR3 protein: CASSQSRGEDTQYF

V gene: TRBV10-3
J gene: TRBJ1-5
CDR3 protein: CAISESGGRSNQPQHF

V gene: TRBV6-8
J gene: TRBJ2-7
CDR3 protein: CASSYSNQGGHEQYF

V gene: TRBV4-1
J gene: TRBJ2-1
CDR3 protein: CASSSGTYNEQFF

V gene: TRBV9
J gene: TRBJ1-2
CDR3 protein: CASSGPVPTNYGYTF

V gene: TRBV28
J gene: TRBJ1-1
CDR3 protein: CASRLAGGIGKTEAFF

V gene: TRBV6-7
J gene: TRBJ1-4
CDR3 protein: CASSSGQVEKLFF

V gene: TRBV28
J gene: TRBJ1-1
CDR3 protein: CASSPLGGRTEAFF

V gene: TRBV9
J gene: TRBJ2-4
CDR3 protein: CASSDGYGDRKENIQYF

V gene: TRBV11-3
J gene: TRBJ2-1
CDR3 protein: CASSRSGASYNEQFF

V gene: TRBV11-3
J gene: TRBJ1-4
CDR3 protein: CASSLNGQSNEKLFF

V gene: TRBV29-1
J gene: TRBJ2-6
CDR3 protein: CSVDSGANVLTF

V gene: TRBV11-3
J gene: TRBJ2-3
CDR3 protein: CASSVTGTGVTDTQYF

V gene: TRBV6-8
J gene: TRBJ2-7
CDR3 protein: CAIMNTGTGQSEQYF

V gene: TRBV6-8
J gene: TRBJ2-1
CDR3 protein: CASSYDFGGDGTVF

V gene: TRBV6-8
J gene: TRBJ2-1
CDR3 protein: CASSLLGNEQFF

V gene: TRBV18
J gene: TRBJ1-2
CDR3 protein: CASSTIRDSMMVDYGYTF

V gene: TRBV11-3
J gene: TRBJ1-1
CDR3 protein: CASSSGRGSTEAFF

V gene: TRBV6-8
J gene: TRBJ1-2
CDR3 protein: CASRDGAGGYTF

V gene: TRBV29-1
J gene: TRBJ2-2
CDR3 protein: CSVGPSNPGELFF

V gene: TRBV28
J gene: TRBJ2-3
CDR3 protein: CASSPARRGRSTDTQYF

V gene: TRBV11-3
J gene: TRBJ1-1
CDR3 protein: CASSFRRTGRDSEAFF

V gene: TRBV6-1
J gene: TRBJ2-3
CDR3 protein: CASSEAWTSTDTQYF

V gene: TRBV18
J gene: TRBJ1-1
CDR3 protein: CASSTGLNTEAFF

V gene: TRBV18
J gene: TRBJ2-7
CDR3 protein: CASSFTSVNSYEQYF

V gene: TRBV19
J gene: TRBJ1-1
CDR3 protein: CASRSQGGTEAFF

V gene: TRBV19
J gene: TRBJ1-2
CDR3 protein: CASSRTAAGYTF

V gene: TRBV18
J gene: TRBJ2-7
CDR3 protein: CASSPQPYEQYF

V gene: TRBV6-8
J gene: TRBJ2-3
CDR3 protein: CAGSRITDTQYF

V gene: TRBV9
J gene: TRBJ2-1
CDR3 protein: CASSTGTSNGEQFF

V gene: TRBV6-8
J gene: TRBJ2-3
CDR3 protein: CASSYAGRGTDTQYF

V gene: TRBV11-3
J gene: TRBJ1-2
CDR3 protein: CASSSGHEPYGYTF

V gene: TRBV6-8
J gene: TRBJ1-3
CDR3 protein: CASSGGIISGNTIYF

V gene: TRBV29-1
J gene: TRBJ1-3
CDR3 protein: CSVELQPSAGNTIYF

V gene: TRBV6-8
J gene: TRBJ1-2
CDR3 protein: CASSVAALYGYTF

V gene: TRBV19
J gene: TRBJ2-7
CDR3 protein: CASSITSSSSYEQYF

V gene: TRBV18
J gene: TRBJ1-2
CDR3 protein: CASSKRYRGEGYTF